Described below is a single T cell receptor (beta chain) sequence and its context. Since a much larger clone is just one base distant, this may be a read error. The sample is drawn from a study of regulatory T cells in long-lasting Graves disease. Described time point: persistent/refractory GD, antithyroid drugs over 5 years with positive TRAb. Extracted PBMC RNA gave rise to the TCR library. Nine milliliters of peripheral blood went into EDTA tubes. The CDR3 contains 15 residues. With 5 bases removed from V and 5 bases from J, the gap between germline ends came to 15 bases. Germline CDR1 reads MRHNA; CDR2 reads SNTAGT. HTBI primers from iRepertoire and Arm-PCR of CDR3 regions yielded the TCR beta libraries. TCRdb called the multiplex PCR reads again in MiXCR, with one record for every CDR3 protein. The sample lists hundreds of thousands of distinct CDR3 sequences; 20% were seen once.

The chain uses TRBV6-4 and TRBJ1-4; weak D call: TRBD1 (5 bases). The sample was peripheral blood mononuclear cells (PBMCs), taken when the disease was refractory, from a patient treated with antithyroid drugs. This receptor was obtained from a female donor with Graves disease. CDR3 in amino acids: CASSLQVTRNEKLFF. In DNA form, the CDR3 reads TGTGCCAGCAGTCTACAGGTGACCAGGAATGAAAAACTGTTTTTT.